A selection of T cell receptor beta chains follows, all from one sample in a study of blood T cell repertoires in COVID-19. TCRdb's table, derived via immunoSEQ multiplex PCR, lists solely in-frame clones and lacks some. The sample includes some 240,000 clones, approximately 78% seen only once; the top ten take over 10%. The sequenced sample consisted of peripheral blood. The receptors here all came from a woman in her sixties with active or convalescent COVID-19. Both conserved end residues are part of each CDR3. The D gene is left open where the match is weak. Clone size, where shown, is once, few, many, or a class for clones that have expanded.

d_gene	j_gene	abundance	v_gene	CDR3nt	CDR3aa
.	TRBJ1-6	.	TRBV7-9	TGTGCCAGCAGCGTCGGGACAAATAATTCACCCCTCCACTTT	CASSVGTNNSPLHF
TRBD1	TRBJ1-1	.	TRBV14	TGTGCCAGCAGCCACTTCAACAGGGGTGAAGCTTTCTTT	CASSHFNRGEAFF
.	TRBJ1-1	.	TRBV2	TGTGCCAGCAGTGCCCTGCAGGTTGGCACTGAAGCTTTCTTT	CASSALQVGTEAFF
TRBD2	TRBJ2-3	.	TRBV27	TGTGCCAGCATGAGTAGCGGGGTTCTTAGCACAGATACGCAGTATTTT	CASMSSGVLSTDTQYF
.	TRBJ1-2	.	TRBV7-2	TGTGCCAGCAGCTTATCAGGGTCTGACTATGGCTACACCTTC	CASSLSGSDYGYTF
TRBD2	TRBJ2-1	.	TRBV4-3	TGCGCCAGCAGCCAAGCTAGCGGGGGGGCCCACAATGAGCAGTTCTTC	CASSQASGGAHNEQFF
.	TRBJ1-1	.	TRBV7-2	TGTGCCAGCAGCCCCCGGAAAACAAGGAGCCCTGAAGCTTTCTTT	CASSPRKTRSPEAFF
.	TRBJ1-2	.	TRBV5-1	TGCGCCAGCAGCTTGGATGGGCAGGGCTATGGCTACACCTTC	CASSLDGQGYGYTF
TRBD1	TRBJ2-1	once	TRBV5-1	TGCGCCAGCAGCTTGGCCCGAGACAGGGTGTCGAATGAGCAGTTCTTC	CASSLARDRVSNEQFF
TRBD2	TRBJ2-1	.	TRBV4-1	TGCGCCAGCAGCCAGGACCATAGGGGCGGGGGGGCCTACAATGAGCAGTTCTTC	CASSQDHRGGGAYNEQFF
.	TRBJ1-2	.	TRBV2	TGTGCCAGCAGGTTGACAGTCTATGGCTACACCTTC	CASRLTVYGYTF